A single T cell receptor beta chain is shown here with its context. The CDR3 runs to 14 residues. Trimming shortened V by 5 bases and J by 5 bases, and 16 bases separated the two germline ends. Germline loops: CDR1 SEHNR, CDR2 FQNEAQ (reference sequence). TCRdb fed the 5' RACE reads into MiXCR, producing one record per CDR3 protein. Here the sample spans hundreds of thousands of distinct CDR3 sequences, roughly a sixth being singletons. The sample is drawn from a study of T-cell memory formation after mild COVID-19. On the study more broadly: Across donors, TCR clusters were largely donor specific.

The receptor was derived from an adult woman who had mild COVID-19 (a few samples of this study predate the infection). Cell type and time point are not known. The rearrangement joins TRBV7-9 to TRBJ2-7, with D perhaps assigned TRBD1 or TRBD2 (5 bases each). Sequencing was done on a sample of PBMCs or a T cell subset sorted from them (not recorded which). CDR3 nucleotides: TGTGCCAGCAGCGACCCGAGGGGTTTCGACGAGCAGTACTTC. Residues: CASSDPRGFDEQYF.